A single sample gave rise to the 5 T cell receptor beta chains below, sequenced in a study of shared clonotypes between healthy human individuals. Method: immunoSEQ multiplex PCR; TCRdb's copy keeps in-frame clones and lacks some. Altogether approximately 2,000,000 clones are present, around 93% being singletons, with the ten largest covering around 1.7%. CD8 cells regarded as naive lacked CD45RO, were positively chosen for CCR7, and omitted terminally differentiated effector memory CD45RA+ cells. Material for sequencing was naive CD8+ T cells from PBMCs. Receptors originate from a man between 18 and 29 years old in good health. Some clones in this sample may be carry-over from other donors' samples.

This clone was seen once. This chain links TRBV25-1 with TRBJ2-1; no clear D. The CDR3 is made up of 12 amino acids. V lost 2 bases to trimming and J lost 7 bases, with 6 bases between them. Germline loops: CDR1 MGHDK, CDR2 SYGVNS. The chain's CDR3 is CASSETVNEQFF. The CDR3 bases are TGTGCCAGCAGTGAAACGGTAAATGAGCAGTTCTTC.

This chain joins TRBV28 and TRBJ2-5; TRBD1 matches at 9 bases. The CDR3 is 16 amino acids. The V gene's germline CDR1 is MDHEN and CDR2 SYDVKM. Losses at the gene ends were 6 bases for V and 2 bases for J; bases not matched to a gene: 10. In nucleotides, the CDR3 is TGTGCCAGCAGCCCAAGGAACAGGGGGCTACAAGAGACCCAGTACTTC. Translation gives CASSPRNRGLQETQYF.

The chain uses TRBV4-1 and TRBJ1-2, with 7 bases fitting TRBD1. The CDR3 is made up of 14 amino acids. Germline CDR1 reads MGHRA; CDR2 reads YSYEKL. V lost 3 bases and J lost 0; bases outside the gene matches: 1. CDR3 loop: CASSHGQANYGYTF. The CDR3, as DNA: TGCGCCAGCAGCCATGGACAGGCTAACTATGGCTACACCTTC.

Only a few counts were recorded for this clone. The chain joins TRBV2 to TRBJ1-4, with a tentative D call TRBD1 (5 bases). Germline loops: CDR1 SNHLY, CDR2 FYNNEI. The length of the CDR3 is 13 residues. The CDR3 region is CVCQGRLNEKLFF. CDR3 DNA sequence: TGTGTCTGCCAGGGCAGACTTAATGAAAAACTGTTTTTT.

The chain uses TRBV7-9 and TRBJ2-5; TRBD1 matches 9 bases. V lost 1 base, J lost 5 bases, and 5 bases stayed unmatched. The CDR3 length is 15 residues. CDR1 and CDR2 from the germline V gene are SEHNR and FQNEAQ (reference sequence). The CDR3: CASSLVTGGEETQYF. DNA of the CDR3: TGTGCCAGCAGCTTAGTTACAGGGGGCGAGGAGACCCAGTACTTC.